Listed below are T cell receptor beta chains from one sample, sequenced in a study of T-cell reconstitution after alpha-beta-depleted transplantation in children. TCRdb analysed the PCR reads with MiXCR anew, one entry per CDR3 protein. This table has about a million distinct CDR3 sequences, roughly 29% appearing once. The sample was PBMCs, mostly from graft donor cells, taken 360 days after TCRalphabeta/CD19-depleted stem cell transplant. These receptors originate from a boy under two years old who had a stem cell transplant for SCID, so the T cells may come from the graft donor. CDR3s include the opening cysteine and the closing phenylalanine or tryptophan. The order of the fields is D gene, J gene, V gene, clone size, CDR3 DNA, CDR3 protein. A D gene is named only where the DNA matches it firmly. Some rows mark clone size as missing; the rest say once, few, many or name a class of expanded clone.

NA	TRBJ2-3	TRBV10-3	few	TGTGCCATCAGTGGTTCTAGATTTAAGGACGGCACGCAGTATTTT	CAISGSRFKDGTQYF
TRBD2	TRBJ2-3	TRBV20-1	NA	TGCAGTGCTACCTCCGGGACTAGCGGGGGGGCTACAGATACGCAGTATTTT	CSATSGTSGGATDTQYF
NA	TRBJ2-5	TRBV5-1	NA	TGCGCCAGCAGCTCTGGGATGGGGCGTCTCCAAGAGACCCAGTACTTC	CASSSGMGRLQETQYF
NA	TRBJ1-5	TRBV5-1	NA	TGCGCCAGCAGCTTGGCGGGGACGAAATATAGCAATCAGCCCCAGCATTTT	CASSLAGTKYSNQPQHF
NA	TRBJ2-2	TRBV6-5	NA	TGTGCCAGCAGTTCGGTTGGGGCCGGGGAGCTGTTTTTT	CASSSVGAGELFF
NA	TRBJ1-6	TRBV6-5	NA	TGTGCCAGCAGTTATGAGGGCTCCTATAATTCACCCCTCCACTTT	CASSYEGSYNSPLHF
TRBD2	TRBJ2-5	TRBV10-3	NA	TGTGCCATCAGTGAGTGGACTAGCGGGGGAACTCAAGAGACCCAGTACTTC	CAISEWTSGGTQETQYF
TRBD2	TRBJ2-2	TRBV14	NA	TGTGCCAGCAGCCAGCGGCGGGGGGTCACCGGGGAGCTGTTTTTT	CASSQRRGVTGELFF
NA	TRBJ2-1	TRBV10-3	few	TGTGCCATCAGTGATTTGGACAGTTTCAATGAGCAGTTCTTC	CAISDLDSFNEQFF
NA	TRBJ2-7	TRBV28	NA	TGTGCCAGCAGTTTCGGTGGGGGGGCCGTATACGAGCAGTACTTC	CASSFGGGAVYEQYF
TRBD2	TRBJ2-7	TRBV7-6	NA	TGTGCCAGCAGCTCTGAGCCTAGCGGGGGGGCAGCGTACGAGCAGTACTTC	CASSSEPSGGAAYEQYF
NA	TRBJ2-2	TRBV5-1	NA	TGCGCCAGCAGCTTTGGGGCTAGTTTCACCGGGGAGCTGTTTTTT	CASSFGASFTGELFF
NA	TRBJ1-3	TRBV9	NA	TGTGCCAGCAGCGTTTCCTATGCGGACACCATATATTTT	CASSVSYADTIYF
TRBD2	TRBJ2-5	TRBV9	few	TGTGCCAGCAGCGTAGAGTGGGGACTAGCGGCACAAGAGACCCAGTACTTC	CASSVEWGLAAQETQYF
NA	TRBJ2-1	TRBV10-3	few	TGTGCCATCAGTCTGGCGGATGAGCAGTTCTTC	CAISLADEQFF
NA	TRBJ2-5	TRBV7-3	few	TGTGCCAGACCAGGGGAAAAGGCTTACCAAGAGACCCAGTACTTC	CARPGEKAYQETQYF
NA	TRBJ1-1	TRBV7-9	NA	TGTGCCAGCAGCCAAGACCAGGTGTCGAACACTGAAGCTTTCTTT	CASSQDQVSNTEAFF
TRBD1	TRBJ2-2	TRBV24-1	few	TGTGCCACCAGTGATCCAAAAACACAGGGGCTAGGCACCGGGGAGCTGTTTTTT	CATSDPKTQGLGTGELFF
NA	TRBJ2-3	TRBV5-1	NA	TGCGCCAGCAGCTTGAGAGACAGGAGGGTGGATACGCAGTATTTT	CASSLRDRRVDTQYF
NA	TRBJ2-7	TRBV5-1	NA	TGCGCCAGCAGCTTGGTGGGGGCTTGGTTTCCTACGACCTACGAGCAGTACTTC	CASSLVGAWFPTTYEQYF
TRBD1	TRBJ1-6	TRBV7-2	NA	TGTGCCAGCAGATACCGGGACAGGGCCTATAATTCACCCCTCCACTTT	CASRYRDRAYNSPLHF
TRBD1	TRBJ2-7	TRBV10-3	few	TGTGCCATCAGCTTGACAGGGGACTACGAGCAGTACTTC	CAISLTGDYEQYF
TRBD1	TRBJ2-1	TRBV5-1	NA	TGCGCCAGCAGCTTGGAGGGGACAGCCTACAATGAGCAGTTCTTC	CASSLEGTAYNEQFF
NA	TRBJ1-2	TRBV5-5	NA	TGTGCCAGCAGCAATGTCGCCGGGACGGAACTTAACTATGGCTACACCTTC	CASSNVAGTELNYGYTF
NA	TRBJ2-7	TRBV6-1	NA	TGTGCCAGCAGACCGGTGAGCTCCTACGAGCAGTACTTC	CASRPVSSYEQYF
NA	TRBJ1-2	TRBV28	NA	TGTGCCAGCAGTTTTAAAGGGGTACGTTTGCGAGGCTACACCTTC	CASSFKGVRLRGYTF
NA	TRBJ1-5	TRBV20-1	NA	TGCAGTGCTTTGTACCGGGACGGGGGCCTGGCCCAGCATTTT	CSALYRDGGLAQHF
NA	TRBJ2-2	TRBV12-3/TRBV12-4	few	TGTGCCAGCAGTTTTCGGGGACTCACCGGGGAGCTGTTTTTT	CASSFRGLTGELFF
NA	TRBJ2-7	TRBV4-2	few	TGTGCCAGCAGCCAAGATATGTACAGCTCCTACGAGCAGTACTTC	CASSQDMYSSYEQYF
NA	TRBJ2-6	TRBV3-1	few	TGTGCCAGCAGCCCAGGTCGACCCTCTGGGGCCAACGTCCTGACTTTC	CASSPGRPSGANVLTF
NA	TRBJ2-5	TRBV30	once	TGTGCCTGGAGCAACAGCGGCCAAGAGACCCAGTACTTC	CAWSNSGQETQYF